The entry that follows covers one T cell receptor (beta chain) sequence. This specimen comes from a study of blood T cells in healthy people across ages. Alongside a J-beta primer mix, a sample-barcoded 5' primer served in a second PCR lasting roughly 7 to 12 cycles. TCRdb re-analysed the 5' RACE reads in MiXCR, keeping a single row per CDR3 protein. The sample carries more than 1,000,000 distinct CDR3 sequences, under 30% recorded once. CDR1 and CDR2 from the germline V gene are MNHNS and SASEGT. The CDR3 totals 14 residues. V lost 8 bases and J lost 13, with 24 bases in between. These data were also reused for a study on T cells of mothers and their children. That paper states: Both sample barcodes and 2-4 random nucleotides came from the M1S primer of the second PCR. When mothers and children were related, their normalized repertoire overlap, which was always slightly higher, did not differ significantly from that of unrelated pairs.

Sequenced input: blood. This TCR came from a girl between 2 and 10 years old in good health. This chain links TRBV6-1 with TRBJ2-4; tentative D call: TRBD1 (6 bases). CDR3 residues: CASSASGTRDPQYF. For the CDR3, the DNA is TGTGCCAGCTCGGCATCCGGGACACGAGACCCACAGTACTTC.